This TCR beta chain was identified during a study of beta chain features in type 1 diabetes. General study findings and limits: In all four CD4+ subsets, TCRB CDR3 length was significantly, moderately reduced in type 1 diabetes.

In this sample, this clone turned up once. No antigen is known for it. Germline CDR1 MNHEY, CDR2 SVGAGI. V was shortened by 1 base and J by 5 bases, with 11 bases between the two germline ends. CDR3 length equals 14 residues. The sequenced template was cDNA made from the entire isolated RNA. The repertoire was sequenced with immunoSEQ multiplex PCR; TCRdb's copy has only in-frame clones and lacks some. The data show 50,000 or so clones, under 50% seen once. The specimen sequenced was Tregs from blood. The chain links TRBV6-5 to TRBJ2-5; D might be TRBD1 (5 bases). The origin of this receptor is a man aged 30 to 45 with type 1 diabetes. As DNA, the CDR3 is TGTGCCAGCAGTTACTATCCCCAGGGCGAGACCCAGTACTTC. Amino acid sequence: CASSYYPQGETQYF.